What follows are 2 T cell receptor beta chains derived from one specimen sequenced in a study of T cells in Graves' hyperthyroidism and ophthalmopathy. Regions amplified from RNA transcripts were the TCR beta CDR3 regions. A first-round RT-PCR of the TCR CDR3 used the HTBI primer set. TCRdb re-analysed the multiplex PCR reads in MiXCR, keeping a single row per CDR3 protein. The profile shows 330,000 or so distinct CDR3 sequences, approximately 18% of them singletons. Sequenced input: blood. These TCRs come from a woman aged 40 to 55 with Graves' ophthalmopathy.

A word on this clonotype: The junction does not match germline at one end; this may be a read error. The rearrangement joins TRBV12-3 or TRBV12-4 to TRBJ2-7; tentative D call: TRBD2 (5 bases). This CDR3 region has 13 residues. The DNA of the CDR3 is TGTGCCAGCAGTTCTAATCGGGGTTACGAGCAGTCCTTC. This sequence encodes CASSSNRGYEQSF.

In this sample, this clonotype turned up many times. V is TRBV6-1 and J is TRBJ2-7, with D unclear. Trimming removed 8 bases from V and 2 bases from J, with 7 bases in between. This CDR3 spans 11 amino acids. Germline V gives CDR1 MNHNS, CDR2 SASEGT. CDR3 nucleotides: TGTGCCAGCGGTCCCCCCTACGAGCAGTACTTC. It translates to CASGPPYEQYF.